These 5 T cell receptor beta chains were sequenced from one sample in a study of Graves' ophthalmopathy and Graves' hyperthyroidism (dated by TCRdb to 2017 to 2018). Sequencing was performed on an Illumina HiSeq 2000. For repertoire sequencing, TCR beta CDR3 regions were amplified from RNA transcripts. The first round was an RT-PCR using HTBI primers with the Qiagen OneStep RT-PCR kit, and this first round was followed by a second-round multiplex PCR, then size selection and purification. The raw public reads went through TCRdb reprocessing: fastp at Q25, MiXCR clone calling, in-frame beta chains kept. Every distinct CDR3 protein forms one entry, paired with its most common genes and DNA. The sample yields more than 150,000 distinct CDR3 sequences; approximately 40% were counted once. The ten largest make up roughly 5.8% of the sample. Specimen: peripheral blood. These receptors all come from a woman aged 40 to 49 with Graves' ophthalmopathy. Donor details come from another sample of the same person, matched by shared clones.

The table lists this clonotype with many counts. The V call is TRBV5-1, the J call TRBJ1-2; no definite D call. The germline V gene has CDR1 SGHRS and CDR2 YFSETQ. V was shortened by 2 bases and J by 5 bases, with 13 bases between the two germline ends. This CDR3 spans 14 amino acids. Here the CDR3 DNA reads TGCGCCAGCAGCTTCCTTTCGGAAGGTTATGGCTACACCTTC. This sequence encodes CASSFLSEGYGYTF.

The chain couples TRBV11-2 to TRBJ2-3; 10 positions agree with TRBD2. The CDR3 sequence is 15 residues long. Germline values: CDR1 SGHAT, CDR2 FQNNGV. V gave up 1 base and J gave up 5 bases; unmatched junction bases: 3. CDR3 region: CASSLGAGGVDTQYF. The CDR3, as DNA: TGTGCCAGCAGCTTAGGAGCGGGAGGGGTAGATACGCAGTATTTT. The full variable domain, with the rest looked up from reference TRBV11-2 and TRBJ2-3, is EAGVAQSPRYKIIEKRQSVAFWCNPISGHATLYWYQQILGQGPKLLIQFQNNGVVDDSQLPKDRFSAERLKGVDSTLKIQPAKLEDSAVYLCASSLGAGGVDTQYFGPGTRLTVL.

This clonotype was counted many times. CDR3 bases: TGCGCCAGCAGCCAAGATTGGCAGGGAGTAGGGTCTAACTATGGCTACACCTTC. As protein: CASSQDWQGVGSNYGYTF. The gene calls are TRBV4-1 and TRBJ1-2, with D tentatively TRBD1 (5 bases). With 0 bases removed from V and 0 bases from J, the gap between germline ends came to 17 bases. The CDR3 totals 18 residues. Germline CDR1 MGHRA, CDR2 YSYEKL.

In this sample, this clonotype turned up many times. It may be a read error: a sequence one base away is much more abundant. This rearrangement joins TRBV6-5 to TRBJ1-2; no firm D call. Trimming removed 2 bases from V and 6 bases from J, with 13 bases in between. Germline V gene data show CDR1 as MNHEY and CDR2 as SVGAGI. The CDR3 has 14 residues. This CDR3 is CASSYQRGHHGYTF. CDR3 in DNA: TGTGCCAGCAGTTACCAAAGAGGGCATCATGGCTACACCTTC.

In its sample, this clonotype was seen a few times. The J gene is TRBJ1-1, the V gene TRBV7-2, with no clear D. CDR1 is SGHTA and CDR2 is FQGNSA in the germline V gene. Trimming cost V 0 bases and J 8 bases, with 16 bases left between them. The CDR3 is made up of 15 amino acids. The CDR3 DNA reads TGTGCCAGCAGCTTAGCCGCAAGGTTCACGGCCGAAGCTTTCTTT. Protein product: CASSLAARFTAEAFF.